The rows below give T cell receptor beta chains drawn from one sample of a study of blood T cell repertoires in COVID-19. Method: immunoSEQ multiplex PCR; TCRdb's copy keeps in-frame clones and lacks some. Here the sample spans approximately 82,000 clones, 83% being singletons. Material for sequencing was peripheral blood. The receptors originated from an older woman with acute or convalescent COVID-19. Each CDR3 is given with its conserved first and last residue. A D gene is named only where the DNA matches it firmly. Where a row states a size, it is once, few, many or the class of an expanded clone; other rows omit it.

D: TRBD2; size: -; J: TRBJ2-3; V: TRBV7-8; DNA: TGTGCCAGCAGCTTACTCGCTAGCGGTACAGATACGCAGTATTTT; CDR3: CASSLLASGTDTQYF
D: TRBD1; size: -; J: TRBJ1-5; V: TRBV5-1; DNA: TGCGCCAGCAGCGCAGGACAGGAAAATCAGCCCCAGCATTTT; CDR3: CASSAGQENQPQHF
D: TRBD1; size: -; J: TRBJ1-2; V: TRBV7-9; DNA: TGTGCCAGCAGCTTAGATTTTGGGACAGGGGGTATGGCTAGGACCTTC; CDR3: CASSLDFGTGGMARTF
D: TRBD2; size: -; J: TRBJ2-7; V: TRBV5-1; DNA: TGCGCCAGCAGCTTAGATAGCGGGGGGAGAGGGTACGAGCAGTACTTC; CDR3: CASSLDSGGRGYEQYF
D: TRBD2; size: once; J: TRBJ2-1; V: TRBV28; DNA: TGTGCCAGCAGCTCCCCGGGCAGCGGGAGCATCGATGAGCAGTTCTTC; CDR3: CASSSPGSGSIDEQFF
D: -; size: -; J: TRBJ1-5; V: TRBV19; DNA: TGTGCCAGTAGTATAGACCCGGGAAGCAATCAGCCCCAGCATTTT; CDR3: CASSIDPGSNQPQHF
D: TRBD2; size: -; J: TRBJ2-2; V: TRBV5-1; DNA: TGCGCCAGCAGCTTGTCTGGGGGAGGGAAGACCGGGGAGCTGTTTTTT; CDR3: CASSLSGGGKTGELFF
D: TRBD1; size: -; J: TRBJ1-1; V: TRBV7-6; DNA: TGTGCCAGCAGCTCCAATACAGGGGGCACTGAAGCTTTCTTT; CDR3: CASSSNTGGTEAFF
D: TRBD2; size: -; J: TRBJ2-2; V: TRBV10-1; DNA: TGCGCCAGCAGTTCTACGGGAGGGACCGGGGAGCTGTTTTTT; CDR3: CASSSTGGTGELFF
D: -; size: -; J: TRBJ1-2; V: TRBV19; DNA: TGTGCCAGTCGGCCGCCGGGGGACGGCTATGGCTACACCTTC; CDR3: CASRPPGDGYGYTF
D: -; size: -; J: TRBJ1-5; V: TRBV6-6; DNA: TGTGCCAGCGGGGAGGGGGGTCAGCCCCAGCATTTT; CDR3: CASGEGGQPQHF
D: TRBD1; size: few; J: TRBJ1-5; V: TRBV10-1; DNA: TGCGCCAGCAGTGAGGGACAGGGCGGTCAGCCCCAGCATTTT; CDR3: CASSEGQGGQPQHF
D: -; size: once; J: TRBJ1-3; V: TRBV19; DNA: TGTGCCACTGCAGGGGACTCTGGAAACACCATATATTTT; CDR3: CATAGDSGNTIYF
D: -; size: -; J: TRBJ1-5; V: TRBV19; DNA: TGTGCCAGTAGTATGGGACTTTATAGCAATCAGCCCCAGCATTTT; CDR3: CASSMGLYSNQPQHF
D: -; size: few; J: TRBJ2-1; V: TRBV24-1; DNA: TGTGCCACCAGTGATGGGCTTTCCTACAATGAGCAGTTCTTC; CDR3: CATSDGLSYNEQFF
D: -; size: -; J: TRBJ2-1; V: TRBV27; DNA: TGTGCCAGCAGTTCCACAGGGAGCTCCTACAATGAGCAGTTCTTC; CDR3: CASSSTGSSYNEQFF
D: -; size: -; J: TRBJ1-2; V: TRBV28; DNA: TGTGCCAGCAGTTTCGGCTATGGCTACACCTTC; CDR3: CASSFGYGYTF
D: -; size: -; J: TRBJ1-2; V: TRBV27; DNA: TGTGCCAGCAGTACAACCAGGACATTGGATGGCTACACCTTC; CDR3: CASSTTRTLDGYTF
D: -; size: -; J: TRBJ1-5; V: TRBV5-1; DNA: TGCGCCAGCAGCCCTGGACAGAATCAGCCCCAGCATTTT; CDR3: CASSPGQNQPQHF
D: TRBD2; size: -; J: TRBJ2-3; V: TRBV24-1; DNA: TGTGCCGCGGCGTTACCGGGACTAGCGGGACCCACAGATACGCAGTATTTT; CDR3: CAAALPGLAGPTDTQYF
D: TRBD2; size: once; J: TRBJ2-1; V: TRBV6-1; DNA: TGTGCCAGCAGTGAGAGACTAGCGGGGGCCTACAATGAGCAGTTCTTC; CDR3: CASSERLAGAYNEQFF
D: -; size: -; J: TRBJ2-2; V: TRBV11-2; DNA: TGTGCCAGCAGCTTAGAACAGGGTACCGGGGAGCTGTTTTTT; CDR3: CASSLEQGTGELFF
D: -; size: -; J: TRBJ2-7; V: TRBV6-2/TRBV6-3; DNA: TGTGCCAGCAGTTACGGTGGAGGACGCACTGCCGAGCAGTACTTC; CDR3: CASSYGGGRTAEQYF
D: -; size: -; J: TRBJ1-1; V: TRBV10-3; DNA: TGTGCCATCAGTAAGAAATTACAACAGGAAACTGAAGCTTTCTTT; CDR3: CAISKKLQQETEAFF
D: TRBD1; size: -; J: TRBJ1-5; V: TRBV6-5; DNA: TGTGCCAGCCGGGACAGGGCTACGAATCAGCCCCAGCATTTT; CDR3: CASRDRATNQPQHF
D: -; size: few; J: TRBJ2-7; V: TRBV7-6; DNA: TGTGCCAGCAGCTTAGTCGCAGGAACAGACTACGAGCAGTACTTC; CDR3: CASSLVAGTDYEQYF
D: -; size: -; J: TRBJ1-2; V: TRBV6-1; DNA: TGTGCCAGCAAGGCAGGACAAGACTATGGCTACACCTTC; CDR3: CASKAGQDYGYTF
D: -; size: once; J: TRBJ2-5; V: TRBV7-7; DNA: TGTGCTAGCAGCTTATCCCTAGTGGAGACCCAGTACTTC; CDR3: CASSLSLVETQYF